This TCR beta chain was captured in a study of T-cell reconstitution after alpha-beta-depleted transplantation in children. This clonotype was detected many times. Germline CDR1 reads SGHDN; CDR2 reads FVKESK. Trimming cost V 3 bases and J 5 bases, with 4 bases left between them. This CDR3 is 11 amino acids long. A library of TCRbeta sequences, prepared with unique molecular identifiers, was generated. TCRdb independently ran MiXCR on the PCR reads; one entry per CDR3 protein. Among about 610,000 distinct CDR3 sequences listed, roughly 10% were seen once. V usage is TRBV14 and J usage is TRBJ2-5; no firm D call. The clonotype was recovered from a human donor who donated a stem cell graft to a child with acute myeloid leukemia. Here the sequenced sample was PBMCs from the stem cell graft donor, taken from the stem cell graft. The CDR3: CASSQHETQYF. In nucleotides, the CDR3 is TGTGCCAGCAGCCAGCACGAGACCCAGTACTTC.